These T cell receptor beta chains were read from a single sample in a study of T cells in Graves' hyperthyroidism and ophthalmopathy. TCRdb re-analysed the multiplex PCR reads in MiXCR, keeping a single row per CDR3 protein. The data hold 330,000 or so distinct CDR3 sequences, with around 19% observed a single time. Material for sequencing was blood. The receptor set was obtained from a man between 45 and 60 years old with Graves' ophthalmopathy. The CDR3 runs from the conserved cysteine through the conserved F or W. The order of the fields is V gene, D gene, CDR3 length, clone size, J gene, CDR3 protein, CDR3 DNA. D genes are given only for firm matches. Not every row has a clone size; where given, it reads once, few, many or a size class.

>TRBV4-1|TRBD2|16|NA|TRBJ2-1
CASSRRLADTYNEQFF
TGCGCCAGCAGCAGAAGACTAGCGGATACCTACAATGAGCAGTTCTTC
>TRBV7-9|TRBD1|16|few|TRBJ2-5
CASSPLGQGTGETQYF
TGTGCCAGCAGCCCCCTGGGACAGGGGACCGGGGAGACCCAGTACTTC
>TRBV30|NA|12|NA|TRBJ1-2
CASGPTNYGYTF
TGTGCCTCTGGACCGACTAACTATGGCTACACCTTC
>TRBV11-2|TRBD2|16|many|TRBJ2-1
CASSLGAGGGVAEQFF
TGTGCCAGCAGCTTAGGAGCGGGAGGAGGGGTGGCTGAGCAGTTCTTC
>TRBV14|NA|15|NA|TRBJ2-2
CASSQNRPNTGELFF
TGTGCCAGCAGCCAAAACAGGCCGAACACCGGGGAGCTGTTTTTT
>TRBV6-5|NA|16|many|TRBJ2-1
CASSYGWTSSYNEQFF
TGTGCCAGCAGTTACGGTTGGACCAGCTCCTACAATGAGCAGTTCTTC
>TRBV9|TRBD1|14|NA|TRBJ1-1
CASSPGQNVAEAFF
TGTGCCAGCAGCCCGGGACAGAACGTAGCTGAAGCTTTCTTT
>TRBV2|TRBD2|16|many|TRBJ2-7
CASTPGLAGGSYEQYF
TGTGCCAGCACTCCGGGACTAGCGGGAGGGTCCTACGAGCAGTACTTC
>TRBV5-1|TRBD2|17|NA|TRBJ2-3
CASSLGGLAGAGDTQYF
TGCGCCAGCAGCTTGGGGGGACTAGCGGGAGCAGGGGATACGCAGTATTTT
>TRBV11-2|TRBD2|17|many|TRBJ2-4
CASSLIPSGSSKNIQYF
TGTGCCAGCAGCTTAATCCCTAGCGGATCCTCCAAAAACATTCAGTACTTC
>TRBV7-9|NA|14|NA|TRBJ2-7
CASSPNTGSYEQYF
TGTGCCAGCAGCCCCAACACCGGGTCCTACGAGCAGTACTTC
>TRBV3-1|NA|12|many|TRBJ1-3
CASSYHGNTIYF
TGTGCCAGCAGCTATCACGGAAACACCATATATTTT
>TRBV20-1|NA|13|NA|TRBJ1-1
CSAGDRKNTEAFF
TGCAGTGCTGGAGATCGGAAGAACACTGAAGCTTTCTTT
>TRBV30|NA|15|few|TRBJ2-6
CAWSVGGTGANVLTF
TGTGCCTGGAGTGTGGGGGGTACGGGGGCCAACGTCCTGACTTTC
>TRBV7-2|NA|19|NA|TRBJ1-5
CASSLTSDRAGQRNQPQHF
TGTGCCAGCAGCTTAACTTCCGACCGGGCTGGACAGCGCAATCAGCCCCAGCATTTT
>TRBV14|NA|13|many|TRBJ2-7
CASRPGNSYEQYF
TGTGCCAGTAGGCCAGGGAACTCCTACGAGCAGTACTTC
>TRBV9|TRBD2|15|many|TRBJ2-1
CASSDAAGGHNEQFF
TGTGCCAGCAGCGACGCAGCGGGAGGGCACAATGAGCAGTTCTTC
>TRBV11-2|NA|13|NA|TRBJ2-5
CASSSRPRETQYF
TGTGCCAGCAGCTCTCGGCCGCGAGAGACCCAGTACTTC
>TRBV2|NA|13|many|TRBJ1-2
CASSEARGYGYTF
TGTGCCAGCAGTGAAGCAAGGGGCTATGGCTACACCTTC
>TRBV20-1|TRBD2|15|few|TRBJ2-1
CSALGTSGIYNEQFF
TGCAGTGCCTTGGGGACTAGCGGGATCTACAATGAGCAGTTCTTC
>TRBV6-1|TRBD1|16|NA|TRBJ1-4
CASSEETGRGNEKLFF
TGTGCCAGCAGTGAGGAGACAGGGAGGGGTAATGAAAAACTGTTTTTT
>TRBV28|NA|14|many|TRBJ2-1
CASISTLSYNEQFF
TGTGCCAGCATCTCGACACTCTCCTACAATGAGCAGTTCTTC
>TRBV3-1|TRBD1|15|NA|TRBJ1-3
CASSRTGGSGNTIYF
TGTGCCAGCAGCCGGACAGGGGGTTCTGGAAACACCATATATTTT
>TRBV9|TRBD2|12|few|TRBJ2-1
CASGQRESEQFF
TGTGCCAGCGGCCAGCGGGAGAGTGAGCAGTTCTTC
>TRBV12-3/TRBV12-4|NA|12|many|TRBJ1-1
CASSVSGGEAFF
TGTGCCAGCAGCGTATCGGGGGGGGAAGCTTTCTTT
>TRBV9|TRBD1|17|NA|TRBJ2-1
CASSVDPGQGVHNEQFF
TGTGCCAGCAGCGTAGATCCAGGACAGGGGGTCCACAATGAGCAGTTCTTC
>TRBV9|TRBD2|16|NA|TRBJ2-2
CASSVGRAGVTGELFF
TGTGCCAGCAGCGTGGGCCGAGCGGGAGTTACCGGGGAGCTGTTTTTT
>TRBV6-2/TRBV6-3|NA|11|NA|TRBJ2-4
CASSPQRVQYF
TGTGCCAGCAGTCCCCAAAGGGTTCAGTACTTC
>TRBV13|TRBD2|13|few|TRBJ2-1
CASSPREGDEQFF
TGTGCCAGCAGCCCTCGGGAGGGTGATGAGCAGTTCTTC
>TRBV3-1|TRBD2|16|NA|TRBJ2-7
CASSQLAGGPPTEQYF
TGTGCCAGCAGCCAATTAGCGGGAGGGCCCCCCACCGAGCAGTACTTC
>TRBV13|NA|14|many|TRBJ2-3
CASSLLVSTDTQYF
TGTGCCAGCAGCTTACTCGTTAGCACAGATACGCAGTATTTT
>TRBV7-3|NA|15|few|TRBJ2-3
CASSSQGGYRDTQYF
TGTGCCAGCAGCTCTCAAGGGGGGTATAGAGATACGCAGTATTTT
>TRBV7-2|TRBD2|15|NA|TRBJ2-1
CASNRLAASYNEQFF
TGTGCCAGCAACAGACTAGCGGCCTCCTACAATGAGCAGTTCTTC
>TRBV10-2|NA|16|many|TRBJ1-6
CASSESEQQYNSPLHF
TGCGCCAGCAGTGAGTCCGAACAGCAATATAATTCACCCCTCCACTTT
>TRBV5-4|NA|16|NA|TRBJ2-3
CASSQSEATSTDTQYF
TGTGCCAGCAGCCAGTCGGAGGCGACAAGCACAGATACGCAGTATTTT
>TRBV28|TRBD1|15|NA|TRBJ1-1
CASSSPGQANTEAFF
TGTGCCAGCAGTTCTCCGGGACAGGCGAACACTGAAGCTTTCTTT
>TRBV4-2|TRBD2|16|few|TRBJ2-1
CASSGWTSGRDNEQFF
TGTGCCAGCAGCGGATGGACTAGCGGGAGGGACAATGAGCAGTTCTTC
>TRBV18|TRBD2|22|NA|TRBJ2-1
CASSPEGGTSGMGRISYNEQFF
TGTGCCAGCTCACCGGAAGGAGGGACTAGCGGGATGGGTCGGATCTCCTACAATGAGCAGTTCTTC
>TRBV20-1|NA|14|many|TRBJ2-1
CSALRGGGYNEQFF
TGCAGTGCTCTCCGGGGAGGCGGCTACAATGAGCAGTTCTTC
>TRBV4-1|TRBD1|16|NA|TRBJ2-3
CASSQERTGTTDTQYF
TGCGCCAGCAGCCAAGAACGGACAGGGACAACAGATACGCAGTATTTT
>TRBV11-2|NA|12|NA|TRBJ1-1
CASSLANTEAFF
TGTGCCAGCAGCTTAGCTAACACTGAAGCTTTCTTT